This entry lists 27 T cell receptor beta chains sequenced from one sample in a study of shared clonotypes between healthy human individuals. Sequencing used immunoSEQ multiplex PCR; TCRdb keeps in-frame clones, though not all of them. The repertoire consists of roughly 2.2 million clones, with approximately 95% occurring once and the leading ten covering 0.39%. The sample was naive CD4+ T cells from PBMCs. Subset of the sample: CD45RA+ positively selected. The receptor source for this set is a young man in good health. Some clones in this sample may be carry-over from other donors' samples.

The V call is TRBV10-2, the J call TRBJ2-1; D unclear. The CDR3 has 16 amino acids. Germline assignment: CDR1 WSHSY and CDR2 SAAADI. The V end was cut by 8 bases, the J end by 4 bases, with 21 bases between. Here the CDR3 reads CASGPGAHEDYNEQFF. CDR3 DNA: TGCGCCAGCGGCCCTGGTGCACACGAAGATTACAATGAGCAGTTCTTC.

The chain carries TRBV19 and TRBJ1-5, with unresolved D. Germline V gene sequence: CDR1 LNHDA, CDR2 SQIVND (reference sequence). This CDR3 has 14 residues. Trimming cost V 7 bases and J 0 bases, with 10 bases left between them. The chain's CDR3 is CASTPDYSNQPQHF. In DNA form, the CDR3 reads TGTGCCAGTACCCCAGACTATAGCAATCAGCCCCAGCATTTT.

J is TRBJ2-3 and V is TRBV28; tentatively, D is TRBD2 (6 bases). This CDR3 is 14 amino acids long. The ends were cut back, 6 bases at V and 2 bases at J, with 12 bases in the middle. CDR1 and CDR2 (germline): MDHEN, SYDVKM. CDR3 sequence: CASRDAGLTDTQYF. In DNA form, the CDR3 reads TGTGCCAGCAGAGACGCGGGACTCACAGATACGCAGTATTTT.

This chain joins TRBV7-2 and TRBJ2-3; 9 bases map to TRBD2. This CDR3 has 16 amino acids. The trim removed 3 bases at V and 3 bases at J, leaving 7 bases unmatched. Germline V gene data show CDR1 as SGHTA and CDR2 as FQGNSA. The CDR3 DNA is TGTGCCAGCAGCTTGACCGGGACTAGCAGAACAGATACGCAGTATTTT. Translated, it gives CASSLTGTSRTDTQYF.

The chain employs TRBV5-8 and TRBJ1-1; possible D gene TRBD1, 6 bases. Trimming stripped 3 bases from V and 5 bases from J, with 14 bases between. The germline V gene has CDR1 SGHTS and CDR2 YDEGEE. This CDR3 is built from 14 residues. CDR3 sequence: CASSSRGGGTEAFF. Here the CDR3 DNA reads TGTGCCAGCAGCTCTAGGGGGGGAGGGACTGAAGCTTTCTTT.

The CDR3 spells CAISVTVVRPQYF. The CDR3 nucleotides are TGTGCCATCAGCGTGACAGTGGTGAGACCCCAGTACTTC. The chain links TRBV10-3 to TRBJ2-5; the D gene is possibly TRBD1 (5 bases). CDR3 length: 13 residues. CDR1 and CDR2 (germline): ENHRY, SYGVKD. Trimming took off 6 bases at V and 9 bases at J, with 17 bases between the two ends.

The chain links TRBV25-1 to TRBJ2-7; D unclear. The CDR3 is 12 residues long. The V end lost 6 bases, the J end lost 3 bases, and 9 bases lay between the germline ends. Germline CDR1 reads MGHDK; CDR2 reads SYGVNS. The CDR3 loop reads CASRDTGYEQYF. The CDR3 bases are TGTGCCAGCAGAGACACCGGCTACGAGCAGTACTTC.

The chain recombines TRBV28 with TRBJ2-1; D is ambiguous. V lost 10 bases and J lost 3, with 16 bases in between. The CDR3 loop spans 14 amino acids. Germline V lookup: CDR1 MDHEN, CDR2 SYDVKM. The CDR3 bases are TGTGCCACCAACCTGGAGAGGAACTACAATGAGCAGTTCTTC. Amino acid sequence: CATNLERNYNEQFF.

The V call is TRBV19, the J call TRBJ2-5, with 7 positions matching TRBD2. The germline gives CDR1 LNHDA, CDR2 SQIVND (reference sequence). Trimming took 4 bases from V and 5 from J; bases not matched to a gene: 19. The CDR3 consists of 18 residues. As DNA, the CDR3 is TGTGCCAGTAGTAAACGCGCCAGGGCTAGCGGCCTCCGGGAGACCCAGTACTTC. Translated: CASSKRARASGLRETQYF.

This rearrangement joins TRBV7-9 to TRBJ2-1, with TRBD2 identical over 8 bases. The length of the CDR3 is 17 residues. Per the germline V gene, CDR1 is SEHNR and CDR2 is FQNEAQ (reference sequence). V shed 5 bases and J 6 bases; nucleotides not matched to a gene: 15. The CDR3 loop reads CASSLRAVAGGGNEQFF. The CDR3 DNA is TGTGCCAGCAGCCTTCGGGCGGTGGCGGGAGGCGGCAATGAGCAGTTCTTC.

This chain's CDR3 is CASSPSQGTQYF. The DNA of the CDR3 is TGTGCCAGCAGCCCCTCCCAGGGGACGCAGTATTTT. This chain links TRBV7-2 with TRBJ2-3; D might be TRBD1 (6 bases). CDR1 SGHTA and CDR2 FQGNSA come from the germline V gene. This CDR3 has 12 amino acids. Between the trimmed V and J ends, which lost 5 bases and 9 bases, there was a span of 12 bases.

With respect to this clone: Within the sample, other DNA sequences also encode this same CDR3. The V gene is TRBV18, the J gene TRBJ2-3, with D unclear. The CDR3 is 15 amino acids. Germline loops: CDR1 KGHSH, CDR2 LQKENI. Trimming took off 2 bases at V and 2 bases at J, with 11 bases between the two ends. The CDR3 bases are TGTGCCAGCTCACCAGTCGGCGGTTCCACAGATACGCAGTATTTT. Residues: CASSPVGGSTDTQYF.

This clone was detected only a few times. The chain recombines TRBV6-6 with TRBJ2-7; 7 bases agree with TRBD1. V lost 7 bases and J lost 5; bases outside the gene matches: 5. The CDR3 sequence is 12 residues long. Germline V gene sequence: CDR1 MNHNY, CDR2 SVGAGI (reference sequence). The CDR3 nucleotides are TGTGCCAGCAACCGACAGGGCCACGAGCAGTACTTC. This encodes CASNRQGHEQYF.

V usage is TRBV7-8 and J usage is TRBJ2-7; a possible D gene is TRBD1 (5 bases). V was cut by 0 bases and J by 0 bases, with 12 bases left in between. This CDR3 is 16 amino acids long. CDR1 and CDR2 (germline): SGHVS, FQNEAQ. CDR3 coding DNA: TGTGCCAGCAGCTTAGCGGGGCTACTGAGCTCCTACGAGCAGTACTTC. It translates to CASSLAGLLSSYEQYF. The full variable domain, in which reference TRBV7-8 and TRBJ2-7 provide the parts outside the CDR3, is GAGVSQSPRYKVAKRGQDVALRCDPISGHVSLFWYQQALGQGPEFLTYFQNEAQLDKSGLPSDRFFAERPEGSVSTLKIQRTQQEDSAVYLCASSLAGLLSSYEQYFGPGTRLTVT.

The J gene is TRBJ1-4, the V gene TRBV7-6, with 10 bases that match TRBD1. The CDR3 runs to 14 residues. V gave up 5 bases and J gave up 7 bases; unmatched junction bases: 4. The germline V gene encodes CDR1 SGHVS and CDR2 FNYEAQ. The CDR3 coding sequence is TGTGCCAGCAGCCAGCGGGACAGGGGTGAAAAACTGTTTTTT. Amino acid sequence: CASSQRDRGEKLFF.

The V gene is TRBV4-3, the J gene TRBJ2-1, with 8 bases aligning to TRBD1. In germline, CDR1 is LGHNA, CDR2 YSLEER. The CDR3 runs 15 residues. V shed 3 bases and J 6 bases; nucleotides not matched to a gene: 7. CDR3 loop: CASSQQLTGVNEQFF. In DNA, the CDR3 is TGCGCCAGCAGCCAGCAATTGACAGGGGTCAATGAGCAGTTCTTC.

The chain couples TRBV7-9 to TRBJ1-2; 8 nucleotides line up with TRBD1. Trimming took 5 bases from V and 4 from J; bases not matched to a gene: 6. Germline CDR1 reads SEHNR; CDR2 reads FQNEAQ (reference sequence). This CDR3 has 14 amino acids. The CDR3 loop reads CASSPGQGFYGYTF. The CDR3 DNA reads TGTGCCAGCAGCCCCGGACAGGGATTCTATGGCTACACCTTC.

The rearrangement uses TRBV7-3 and TRBJ1-1; D not resolved. The CDR3 consists of 13 residues. The germline V and J ends were trimmed by 5 bases and 4 bases, with 11 bases remaining between them. The germline gives CDR1 SGHTA, CDR2 FQGTGA. CDR3 amino acids: CASSRTVGTEAFF. The CDR3 DNA sequence: TGTGCCAGCAGCCGTACAGTAGGCACTGAAGCTTTCTTT.

The V and J genes are TRBV5-1 and TRBJ2-2; 8 bases are a match to TRBD2. Germline assignment: CDR1 SGHRS and CDR2 YFSETQ. The CDR3 contains 16 residues. The V and J ends lost 2 bases and 2 bases, in that order; junction bases with no gene match: 5. The CDR3 region has the DNA TGCGCCAGCAGCTTTGTGGTAGCGGGAAACACCGGGGAGCTGTTTTTT. Protein sequence: CASSFVVAGNTGELFF.

The J gene is TRBJ2-1, the V gene TRBV18, with TRBD2 matching over 7 bases. The V and J ends lost 4 bases and 10 bases, in that order; junction bases with no gene match: 13. CDR1 and CDR2 from the germline V gene are KGHSH and LQKENI. The CDR3 extends over 15 amino acids. In DNA form, the CDR3 reads TGTGCCAGCTCACACCCAGCGGGAATGGGTTTCGAGCAGTTCTTC. It specifies CASSHPAGMGFEQFF. The variable domain in full, with the rest retrieved from reference TRBV18 and TRBJ2-1, is NAGVMQNPRHLVRRRGQEARLRCSPMKGHSHVYWYRQLPEEGLKFMVYLQKENIIDESGMPKERFSAEFPKEGPSILRIQQVVRGDSAAYFCASSHPAGMGFEQFFGPGTRLTVL.

For this clone: The same CDR3 can be traced to other DNA sequences in this sample. The chain has TRBV5-1 and TRBJ2-2; 7 bases match TRBD2. The V gene end was trimmed by 4 bases and the J gene end by 1 base; junction bases not matched to a gene: 1. The CDR3 extends over 14 amino acids. Germline V gives CDR1 SGHRS, CDR2 YFSETQ. For the CDR3, the DNA is TGCGCCAGCAGCCTAGCGGTGAACACCGGGGAGCTGTTTTTT. Translation gives CASSLAVNTGELFF.

The genes are TRBV2 and TRBJ2-3; TRBD2 aligns across 10 bases. V lost 4 bases and J lost 4; bases outside the gene matches: 11. CDR3 size: 17 residues. Germline V CDR1 and CDR2: SNHLY, FYNNEI. The CDR3 nucleotides are TGTGCCAGCAGTGCCCCTAGCGGGAGAGGGGCGGCAGATACGCAGTATTTT. This translates into CASSAPSGRGAADTQYF.

This chain links TRBV5-6 with TRBJ2-5; TRBD2 might be the D (6 bases). From germline, CDR1 is SGHDT and CDR2 YYEEEE. Deletions cut 3 bases from V and 1 base from J, with 19 bases between. The CDR3 contains 17 residues. CDR3 coding DNA: TGTGCCAGCAGCTCCCGACTAGTGGCCCTCACCCAAGAGACCCAGTACTTC. Translating gives CASSSRLVALTQETQYF.

The chain recombines TRBV4-3 with TRBJ2-4, with D perhaps TRBD1 (6 bases). CDR3 size: 17 residues. Germline CDR1 LGHNA, CDR2 YSLEER. Trimming took off 0 bases at V and 6 bases at J, with 18 bases between the two ends. This CDR3 reads CASSQEGSTLQGNIQYF. In DNA, the CDR3 is TGCGCCAGCAGCCAAGAGGGATCGACACTACAGGGAAACATTCAGTACTTC.

Comment on this clone: The sample holds other DNA sequences that translate to the same CDR3. The genes are TRBV20-1 and TRBJ1-5, with D uncertain. CDR3 length equals 11 residues. The ends were cut back, 5 bases at V and 3 bases at J, with 5 bases in the middle. CDR1 and CDR2 from the germline V gene are DFQATT and SNEGSKA (reference sequence). CDR3 in amino acids: CSAGLNQPQHF. For the CDR3, the DNA is TGCAGTGCTGGACTCAATCAGCCCCAGCATTTT.

This chain links TRBV9 with TRBJ1-1, with TRBD1 matching over 8 bases. The CDR3 runs to 16 residues. Germline CDR1 and CDR2: SGDLS and YYNGEE. Trimming took 4 bases from V and 4 from J; bases not matched to a gene: 12. The CDR3 here is CASSFTTGAETTEAFF. The CDR3 region has the DNA TGTGCCAGCAGCTTCACGACAGGGGCCGAGACCACTGAAGCTTTCTTT. The variable domain in full, completed from reference TRBV9 and TRBJ1-1, reads DSGVTQTPKHLITATGQRVTLRCSPRSGDLSVYWYQQSLDQGLQFLIQYYNGEERAKGNILERFSAQQFPDLHSELNLSSLELGDSALYFCASSFTTGAETTEAFFGQGTRLTVV.

The rearrangement links TRBV10-3 to TRBJ1-2; D perhaps matches TRBD1 (6 bases). The CDR3 is 15 residues long. The ends were cut back, 8 bases at V and 4 bases at J, with 20 bases in the middle. Germline V lookup: CDR1 ENHRY, CDR2 SYGVKD. CDR3 sequence reads: CAISPGSGAGYGYTF. The CDR3 bases are TGTGCCATCTCCCCCGGTTCGGGGGCCGGCTATGGCTACACCTTC.